Below are 10 T cell receptor beta chains sequenced from a single sample in a study of cytomegalovirus exposure and HLA in healthy donors. Assay used: immunoSEQ multiplex PCR; TCRdb lists only in-frame clones, some missing. The sample holds 150,000 to 200,000 clones, around 85% seen once. The specimen sequenced was PBMCs. The receptors come from a man between 18 and 29 years old in good health and CMV-seropositive.

The rearrangement links TRBV15 to TRBJ2-2; 7 bases agree with TRBD1. This CDR3 contains 17 residues. Germline assignment: CDR1 LNHNV and CDR2 YYDKDF (reference sequence). Losses at the gene ends were 8 bases for V and 0 bases for J; bases not matched to a gene: 12. CDR3 nucleotides: TGTGCCACCGCGGCGGAATGGACAGGTGCGAACACCGGGGAGCTGTTTTTT. Translation gives CATAAEWTGANTGELFF.

The rearrangement uses TRBV11-2 and TRBJ2-1; TRBD2 agrees at 9 bases. In germline, CDR1 is SGHAT, CDR2 FQNNGV. This CDR3 contains 18 residues. V gave up 5 bases and J gave up 5 bases; unmatched junction bases: 16. In DNA, the CDR3 is TGTGCCAGCAGCAAATACGGACTGGGTCGACTAGCGGACAATGAGCAGTTCTTC. It yields the protein CASSKYGLGRLADNEQFF.

V usage is TRBV19 and J usage is TRBJ1-1, with 7 bases fitting TRBD1. The CDR3 is made up of 18 amino acids. The V and J ends lost 3 bases and 0 bases, in that order; junction bases with no gene match: 13. Germline assignment: CDR1 LNHDA and CDR2 SQIVND (reference sequence). CDR3: CASSIQIPTGYMNTEAFF. The CDR3 DNA is TGTGCCAGTAGTATCCAGATACCGACAGGGTACATGAACACTGAAGCTTTCTTT.

The chain recombines TRBV7-3 with TRBJ1-1; TRBD1 agrees at 9 bases. This CDR3 spans 13 amino acids. Germline-derived CDR1 and CDR2 are SGHTA and FQGTGA. The V gene end was trimmed by 4 bases and the J gene end by 7 bases; junction bases not matched to a gene: 4. DNA of the CDR3: TGTGCCAGCAGCTCCGGACAGGGGAATGAAGCTTTCTTT. This gives the protein CASSSGQGNEAFF.

The chain carries TRBV11-1 and TRBJ2-2, with TRBD2 matching over 13 bases. V was pared by 4 bases and J by 6 bases, with 5 bases of the junction left unmatched. CDR3 length equals 16 residues. Germline assignment: CDR1 SGHAT and CDR2 FQDESV (reference sequence). This CDR3 reads CASSYGLAGAAGELFF. CDR3 bases: TGTGCCAGCAGCTACGGACTAGCGGGGGCGGCCGGGGAGCTGTTTTTT.

The chain has TRBV19 and TRBJ1-5; 9 bases line up with TRBD1. The CDR3 has 13 residues. The germline V gene encodes CDR1 LNHDA and CDR2 SQIVND (reference sequence). V lost 8 bases and J lost 6; bases outside the gene matches: 5. CDR3 protein: CASHRGPGQPQHF. DNA of the CDR3: TGTGCCAGTCACAGGGGGCCGGGTCAGCCCCAGCATTTT.

This sequence joins TRBV7-3 and TRBJ1-1; no clear D gene. This CDR3 spans 17 amino acids. The V and J ends lost 6 bases and 4 bases respectively, with 24 bases between them. Germline V gene data show CDR1 as SGHTA and CDR2 as FQGTGA. The CDR3 reads CASSYPGEVIRSTEAFF. The CDR3 bases are TGTGCCAGCAGTTACCCCGGGGAGGTCATAAGAAGCACTGAAGCTTTCTTT. Using reference TRBV7-3 and TRBJ1-1 for the parts outside the CDR3, the full variable domain is GAGVSQTPSNKVTEKGKYVELRCDPISGHTALYWYRQSLGQGPEFLIYFQGTGAADDSGLPNDRFFAVRPEGSVSTLKIQRTERGDSAVYLCASSYPGEVIRSTEAFFGQGTRLTVV.

The chain combines TRBV5-5 with TRBJ2-1, with 8 bases identical to TRBD2. After removal of 4 bases from V and 8 bases from J, the junction contained 11 bases not matched to a gene. Germline CDR1 is SGHKS and CDR2 is YYEKEE (reference sequence). The CDR3 runs 15 residues. The CDR3 spells CASSPSGSGGDEQFF. The CDR3 nucleotides are TGTGCCAGCAGCCCGAGCGGGAGTGGCGGCGATGAGCAGTTCTTC.

The chain employs TRBV5-1 and TRBJ2-1; 7 positions match TRBD1. The CDR3 is made up of 15 amino acids. The V and J ends lost 0 bases and 3 bases, in that order; junction bases with no gene match: 3. The germline gives CDR1 SGHRS, CDR2 YFSETQ. The CDR3 nucleotides are TGCGCCAGCAGCTTGGATGGGACAGTCTACAATGAGCAGTTCTTC. Translation gives CASSLDGTVYNEQFF.

CDR3: CASSLGNSYEQYF. Here the CDR3 DNA reads TGTGCCAGCAGCTTGGGCAACTCCTACGAGCAGTACTTC. The chain employs TRBV11-2 and TRBJ2-7; D is undetermined. Germline CDR1 SGHAT, CDR2 FQNNGV. Trimming stripped 3 bases from V and 0 bases from J, with 6 bases between. The CDR3 is 13 amino acids.